This T cell receptor (beta chain) was retrieved from a study of CD8 T cells in ankylosing spondylitis. Points from the study as a whole: For ankylosing spondylitis blood, a TCR beta motif of 7 or 8 highly homologous variants appeared characteristic.

Ten or more counts support this clonotype. Its antigen is not known. Germline CDR1 MNHNS, CDR2 SASEGT. V lost 6 bases and J 1 base, leaving 11 bases between the germline ends. The CDR3 totals 14 residues. TCRdb re-called the 5' RACE reads with MiXCR, one entry per CDR3 protein. The repertoire holds 450,000 to 550,000 distinct CDR3 sequences, with less than 6% as singletons. The sample consisted of blood, either unsorted or a sorted T cell fraction (not recorded which). The source is a male donor with ankylosing spondylitis. V and J are TRBV6-1 and TRBJ2-3; D not resolved. CDR3 region: CASRTPLGTDTQYF. The CDR3 region has the DNA TGTGCCAGCAGAACGCCCCTAGGCACAGATACGCAGTATTTT.